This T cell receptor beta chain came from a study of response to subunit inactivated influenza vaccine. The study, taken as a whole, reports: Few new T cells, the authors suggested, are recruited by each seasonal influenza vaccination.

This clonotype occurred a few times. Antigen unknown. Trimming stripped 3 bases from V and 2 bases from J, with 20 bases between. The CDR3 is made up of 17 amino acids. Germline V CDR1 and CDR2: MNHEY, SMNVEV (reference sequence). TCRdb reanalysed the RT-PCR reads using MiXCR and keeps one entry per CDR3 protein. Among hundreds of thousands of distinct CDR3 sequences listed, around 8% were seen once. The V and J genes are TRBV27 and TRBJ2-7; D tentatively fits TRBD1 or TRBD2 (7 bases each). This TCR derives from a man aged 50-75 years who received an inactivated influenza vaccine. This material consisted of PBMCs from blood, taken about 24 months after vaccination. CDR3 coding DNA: TGTGCCAGCAGTTTCAAGGGGGCGGGGGATCATACCTACGAGCAGTACTTC. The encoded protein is CASSFKGAGDHTYEQYF.